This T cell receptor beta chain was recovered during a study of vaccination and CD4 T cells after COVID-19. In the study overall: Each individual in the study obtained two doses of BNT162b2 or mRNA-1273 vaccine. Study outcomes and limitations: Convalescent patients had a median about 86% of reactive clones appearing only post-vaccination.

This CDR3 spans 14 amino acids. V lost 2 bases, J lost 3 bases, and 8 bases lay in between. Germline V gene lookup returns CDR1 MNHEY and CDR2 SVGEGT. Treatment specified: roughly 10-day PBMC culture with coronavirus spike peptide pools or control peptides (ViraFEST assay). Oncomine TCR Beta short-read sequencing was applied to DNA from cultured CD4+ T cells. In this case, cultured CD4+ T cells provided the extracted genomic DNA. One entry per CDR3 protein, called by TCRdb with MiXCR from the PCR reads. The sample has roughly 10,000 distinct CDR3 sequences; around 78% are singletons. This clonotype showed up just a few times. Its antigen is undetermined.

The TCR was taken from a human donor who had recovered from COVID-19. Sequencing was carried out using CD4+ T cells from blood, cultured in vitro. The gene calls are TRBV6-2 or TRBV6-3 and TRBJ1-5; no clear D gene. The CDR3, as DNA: TGTGCCAGCAGTTACAGGGTAAACAATCAGCCCCAGCATTTT. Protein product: CASSYRVNNQPQHF.